Detailed here is one TCR beta chain. What it binds is unknown. The data belong to a study of graft-versus-host responses after intestinal transplantation. Study-wide context: Recipients were all induced with anti-thymocyte globulin, then given tacrolimus and steroids for approximately 3 years.

The germline V gene encodes CDR1 MNHEY and CDR2 SMNVEV (reference sequence). The CDR3 consists of 13 residues. V lost 6 bases and J 7 bases, leaving 15 bases between the germline ends. Here immunoSEQ multiplex PCR was the method, and the copy in TCRdb shows in-frame clones only, minus some. The data show 78,000 or so clones, with around 87% seen just once and approximately 8% held by the top ten. Study findings and constraints: The presence of high graft-versus-host to host-versus-graft clonal ratios in allografts characterized patients with graft-donor T cell macrochimerism. Recipient marrow contained GvH clones, some of which appeared first in ileum or blood. The highest levels of circulating GvH clones went along with early declines in HvG clones after transplant.

The TCR was taken from a human donor who was the organ donor for an intestinal transplant. The chain couples TRBV27 to TRBJ2-5; the D call may be TRBD1 or TRBD2 (6 bases each). The specimen comprised unstimulated CD8+ T cells sorted from spleen or lymph node cells, sampled before transplant. The CDR3 region is CASSSGGRGTQYF. CDR3 bases: TGTGCCAGCAGCTCCGGGGGCCGAGGGACCCAGTACTTC.